A selection of T cell receptor beta chains follows, all from one sample in a study of T-cell reconstitution after alpha-beta-depleted transplantation in children. TCRdb itself ran the PCR reads through MiXCR, one entry per CDR3 protein. In the table there are 28,000 or so distinct CDR3 sequences, 18% of which are singletons. The sample consisted of PBMCs, mostly from graft donor cells, taken 60 days after TCRalphabeta/CD19-depleted stem cell transplant. These receptors were obtained from a male patient aged 2 to 9 who had a stem cell transplant for acute lymphoblastic leukemia, so the T cells may come from the graft donor. CDR3s include the opening cysteine and the closing phenylalanine or tryptophan. Fields, in order: clone size, J gene, V gene, D gene, CDR3 DNA, CDR3 protein. A D gene is named only where the DNA matches it firmly. Expanded clones are given a class, and other clones once, few, many or no size at all.

size: few; J: TRBJ1-5; V: TRBV20-1; D: -; DNA: TGCAGTGCTAGAGAGGGCTATCAGCCCCAGCATTTT; CDR3: CSAREGYQPQHF
size: many; J: TRBJ2-1; V: TRBV5-1; D: TRBD2; DNA: TGCGCCAGCAGCTTGACTAGCGGCTCCTACAATGAGCAGTTCTTC; CDR3: CASSLTSGSYNEQFF
size: -; J: TRBJ2-3; V: TRBV4-1; D: TRBD2; DNA: TGCGCCAGCAGCCGAGAGCGGCCCCCCATAGCGGGGGGGACTTTCGGCACAGATACGCAGTATTTT; CDR3: CASSRERPPIAGGTFGTDTQYF
size: -; J: TRBJ2-3; V: TRBV28; D: TRBD2; DNA: TGTGCCAGCAGTTGGGATAGCGGGACGGCAGATACGCAGTATTTT; CDR3: CASSWDSGTADTQYF
size: -; J: TRBJ1-6; V: TRBV28; D: -; DNA: TGTGCCAGCAGAGGTGGGAGCGCCTATAATTCACCCCTCCACTTT; CDR3: CASRGGSAYNSPLHF
size: few; J: TRBJ2-3; V: TRBV28; D: TRBD1; DNA: TGTGCCAGCAGTTTGATTCCGGGACAGGGGGCGGATACGCAGTATTTT; CDR3: CASSLIPGQGADTQYF
size: many; J: TRBJ1-6; V: TRBV12-3/TRBV12-4; D: -; DNA: TGTGCCAGCAGTTATCGTAGTGAGAATTCACCCCTCCACTTT; CDR3: CASSYRSENSPLHF
size: many; J: TRBJ1-4; V: TRBV12-3/TRBV12-4; D: TRBD1; DNA: TGTGCCAGCAGTTGGGGACAGGGAGTCTTACCCGATGAAAAACTGTTTTTT; CDR3: CASSWGQGVLPDEKLFF
size: few; J: TRBJ1-4; V: TRBV7-9; D: -; DNA: TGTGCCAGCAGCTTAGACCACGGGGGAGCGGGCGAAAAACTGTTTTTT; CDR3: CASSLDHGGAGEKLFF
size: few; J: TRBJ1-5; V: TRBV27; D: TRBD1; DNA: TGTGCCAGCAGTACCCGACAGGGATATCAGCCCCAGCATTTT; CDR3: CASSTRQGYQPQHF
size: many; J: TRBJ2-7; V: TRBV19; D: -; DNA: TGTGCCAGTAGTACCAGGGCCCTCTTCTACGAGCAGTACTTC; CDR3: CASSTRALFYEQYF
size: -; J: TRBJ1-5; V: TRBV10-2; D: TRBD1; DNA: TGCGCCAGCAGTCCGACAGGGTGGCAGCCCCAGCATTTT; CDR3: CASSPTGWQPQHF
size: -; J: TRBJ2-7; V: TRBV28; D: TRBD1; DNA: TGTGCCAGCAGTTCCTCGTGGGACAGGGAGCGCCACGAGCAGTACTTC; CDR3: CASSSSWDRERHEQYF
size: -; J: TRBJ2-7; V: TRBV11-3; D: TRBD1; DNA: TGTGCCAGCAGCTTTAACAGGGGGGACCACGAGCAGTACTTC; CDR3: CASSFNRGDHEQYF
size: few; J: TRBJ2-3; V: TRBV20-1; D: -; DNA: TGCAGTGCCGAGGAGATCACAGATACGCAGTATTTT; CDR3: CSAEEITDTQYF
size: once; J: TRBJ2-1; V: TRBV20-1; D: -; DNA: TGCAGTGCCACGTCTCCTCCCAGGGGGGACTGGAGTGAGCAGTTCTTC; CDR3: CSATSPPRGDWSEQFF
size: -; J: TRBJ2-7; V: TRBV6-1; D: TRBD1; DNA: TGTGCCAGGGAACAGGGGGCCTCCTACGAGCAGTACTTC; CDR3: CAREQGASYEQYF
size: many; J: TRBJ1-1; V: TRBV10-1; D: -; DNA: TGCGTCCGATACTCCGGGGGCATGAACACTGAAGCTTTCTTT; CDR3: CVRYSGGMNTEAFF
size: many; J: TRBJ2-2; V: TRBV3-1; D: TRBD1; DNA: TGTGCCAGCAGCCTTAGGACAGGGAACACCGGGGAGCTGTTTTTT; CDR3: CASSLRTGNTGELFF
size: few; J: TRBJ2-3; V: TRBV7-9; D: -; DNA: TGTGCCAGCAGCTTAGGAGAGGGCACAGATACGCAGTATTTT; CDR3: CASSLGEGTDTQYF
size: few; J: TRBJ2-5; V: TRBV5-1; D: -; DNA: TGCGCCAGCAGCTTGGCCGGTCCCTCGAGGACCCAGTACTTC; CDR3: CASSLAGPSRTQYF
size: few; J: TRBJ2-1; V: TRBV5-6; D: -; DNA: TGTGCCAGCAGCTTGAGGGGTTCAGGATACAATGAGCAGTTCTTC; CDR3: CASSLRGSGYNEQFF
size: few; J: TRBJ2-2; V: TRBV11-1; D: TRBD1; DNA: TGTGCCAGCAGCTTATCCTTGGGGACAGGGTCTCTCGACACCGGGGAGCTGTTTTTT; CDR3: CASSLSLGTGSLDTGELFF
size: few; J: TRBJ2-1; V: TRBV28; D: -; DNA: TGTGCCAGCCGTGTCAGCTCCTACAATGAGCAGTTCTTC; CDR3: CASRVSSYNEQFF
size: many; J: TRBJ2-7; V: TRBV28; D: TRBD1; DNA: TGTGCCAGCAGTCCCTTGGGACAGGGGGCCTACGAGCAGTACTTC; CDR3: CASSPLGQGAYEQYF
size: -; J: TRBJ2-1; V: TRBV18; D: -; DNA: TGTGCCAGCTCACCCTACCGCCTGGGCAATGAGCAGTTCTTC; CDR3: CASSPYRLGNEQFF
size: many; J: TRBJ2-3; V: TRBV10-3; D: -; DNA: TGTGCCATCAGTGAGGGGCTTCCCAATACGCAGTATTTT; CDR3: CAISEGLPNTQYF
size: many; J: TRBJ2-7; V: TRBV12-3/TRBV12-4; D: TRBD1; DNA: TGTGCCAGCAGTCCCGGGACAGGGCCCTACGAGCAGTACTTC; CDR3: CASSPGTGPYEQYF
size: few; J: TRBJ1-1; V: TRBV20-1; D: -; DNA: TGCAGTGCTAGAGCCCGGGGAGCTTTGGGAGTCACTGAAGCTTTCTTT; CDR3: CSARARGALGVTEAFF
size: -; J: TRBJ1-2; V: TRBV12-3/TRBV12-4; D: TRBD1; DNA: TGTGCCAGCAGTTATGTACAGGGGGCTGAAGGCTACACCTTC; CDR3: CASSYVQGAEGYTF
size: many; J: TRBJ2-6; V: TRBV5-8; D: TRBD1; DNA: TGTGCCAGCCGAATGGGGGGACAGGGGGCCTCTGGGGCCAACGTCCTGACTTTC; CDR3: CASRMGGQGASGANVLTF
size: many; J: TRBJ1-2; V: TRBV4-3; D: -; DNA: TGCGCCAGCAGCCAAGCGGCAGTTAACTATGGCTACACCTTC; CDR3: CASSQAAVNYGYTF
size: -; J: TRBJ1-1; V: TRBV30; D: -; DNA: TGTGCCTGGGATACAGGTAACACTGAAGCTTTCTTT; CDR3: CAWDTGNTEAFF
size: few; J: TRBJ2-5; V: TRBV11-1; D: -; DNA: TGTGCCAGCAGCCCTGCCGTGAGGCTGGAGACCCAGTACTTC; CDR3: CASSPAVRLETQYF
size: few; J: TRBJ1-2; V: TRBV7-9; D: -; DNA: TGTGCCAGCAGCCCCGGGACTGACCGAATTATCGGCTACACCTTC; CDR3: CASSPGTDRIIGYTF
size: many; J: TRBJ2-6; V: TRBV5-4; D: -; DNA: TGTGCCAGCAGCTTGTCCTCTGGGGCCAACGTCCTGACTTTC; CDR3: CASSLSSGANVLTF
size: -; J: TRBJ2-5; V: TRBV20-1; D: -; DNA: TGCAGTGCTTTCCGGGCCGTACCTGGGGCAGAGACCCAGTACTTC; CDR3: CSAFRAVPGAETQYF
size: many; J: TRBJ1-5; V: TRBV20-1; D: TRBD1; DNA: TGCAGTGCTAGGGGACAGGGGGTTAGCAATCAGCCCCAGCATTTT; CDR3: CSARGQGVSNQPQHF
size: few; J: TRBJ1-5; V: TRBV5-1; D: -; DNA: TGCGCCAGCAGCGTTGGACCCAATCAGCCCCAGCATTTT; CDR3: CASSVGPNQPQHF
size: -; J: TRBJ2-3; V: TRBV7-9; D: TRBD2; DNA: TGTGCCAGCAGCTCCCGCCTAGCGGGGGGGCTGTCAGATACGCAGTATTTT; CDR3: CASSSRLAGGLSDTQYF
size: many; J: TRBJ2-3; V: TRBV25-1; D: -; DNA: TGTGCCAGCAGTACCCGGCAGGGATCCACAGATACGCAGTATTTT; CDR3: CASSTRQGSTDTQYF
size: many; J: TRBJ2-1; V: TRBV20-1; D: -; DNA: TGCAGTGCTAGAGAACACGGAGGGGTCCACAATGAGCAGTTCTTC; CDR3: CSAREHGGVHNEQFF
size: many; J: TRBJ1-1; V: TRBV7-2; D: -; DNA: TGTGCCAGCAGCTTACTATCCCTGAGCCCTGAAGCTTTCTTT; CDR3: CASSLLSLSPEAFF
size: few; J: TRBJ1-2; V: TRBV7-9; D: -; DNA: TGTGCCAGCAGCTTAGACCCATATGGCTACACCTTC; CDR3: CASSLDPYGYTF
size: many; J: TRBJ2-7; V: TRBV6-1; D: TRBD2; DNA: TGTGCCAGCAGAACCCCAACTAGCGGGGGCTACGAGCAGTACTTC; CDR3: CASRTPTSGGYEQYF
size: many; J: TRBJ2-5; V: TRBV18; D: -; DNA: TGTGCCAGCTCACAAGAGACCCAGTACTTC; CDR3: CASSQETQYF
size: many; J: TRBJ2-4; V: TRBV12-3/TRBV12-4; D: -; DNA: TGTGCCAGCACCCTGACTAACGCGGACATTCAGTACTTC; CDR3: CASTLTNADIQYF
size: medium-sized; J: TRBJ1-4; V: TRBV7-6; D: -; DNA: TGTGCCAGCAGCCCCCGAGCGAGTAATGAAAAACTGTTTTTT; CDR3: CASSPRASNEKLFF
size: many; J: TRBJ2-1; V: TRBV5-4; D: -; DNA: TGTGCCAGCAGCTTGATAGGGTCCATATACAATGAGCAGTTCTTC; CDR3: CASSLIGSIYNEQFF
size: -; J: TRBJ2-3; V: TRBV2; D: -; DNA: TGTGCCAGCAGCACGACCCAATGGACGCAGTATTTT; CDR3: CASSTTQWTQYF
size: -; J: TRBJ2-7; V: TRBV7-9; D: -; DNA: TGTGCCAGCGGTGACTACAACTCCTACGAGCAGTACTTC; CDR3: CASGDYNSYEQYF
size: few; J: TRBJ2-5; V: TRBV27; D: -; DNA: TGTGCCAGCAAAGGGCACCCTCAAGAGACCCAGTACTTC; CDR3: CASKGHPQETQYF